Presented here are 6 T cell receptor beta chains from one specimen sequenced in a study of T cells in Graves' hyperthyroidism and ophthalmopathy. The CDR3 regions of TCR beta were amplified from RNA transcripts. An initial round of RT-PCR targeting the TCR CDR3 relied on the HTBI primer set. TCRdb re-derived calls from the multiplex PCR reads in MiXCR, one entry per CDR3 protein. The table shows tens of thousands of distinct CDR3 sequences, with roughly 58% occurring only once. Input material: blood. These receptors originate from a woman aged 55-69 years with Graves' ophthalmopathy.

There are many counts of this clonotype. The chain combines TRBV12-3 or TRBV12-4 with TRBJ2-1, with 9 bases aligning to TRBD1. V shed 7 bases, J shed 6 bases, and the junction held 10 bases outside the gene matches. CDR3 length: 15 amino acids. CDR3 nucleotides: TGTGCCAGCAATTTGGACAGGGGACCGTTCAATGAGCAGTTCTTC. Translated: CASNLDRGPFNEQFF.

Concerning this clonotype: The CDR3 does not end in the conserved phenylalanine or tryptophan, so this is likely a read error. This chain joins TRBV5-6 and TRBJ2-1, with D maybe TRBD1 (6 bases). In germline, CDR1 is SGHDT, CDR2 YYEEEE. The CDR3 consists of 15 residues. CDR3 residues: CASSLSQAWDKEQFC. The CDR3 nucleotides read TGTGCCAGCAGCTTGAGTCAAGCATGGGACAAGGAGCAGTTCTGC.

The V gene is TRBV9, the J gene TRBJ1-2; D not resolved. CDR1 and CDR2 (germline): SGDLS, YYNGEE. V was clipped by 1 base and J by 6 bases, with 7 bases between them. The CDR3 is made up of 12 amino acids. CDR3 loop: CASSVTGDGYTF. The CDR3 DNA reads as TGTGCCAGCAGCGTAACCGGGGATGGCTACACCTTC.

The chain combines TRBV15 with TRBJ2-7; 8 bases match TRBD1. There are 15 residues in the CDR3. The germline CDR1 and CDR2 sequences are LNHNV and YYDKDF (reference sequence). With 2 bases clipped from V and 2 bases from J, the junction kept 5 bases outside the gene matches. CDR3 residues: CATSRTGTGAYEQYF. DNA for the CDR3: TGTGCCACCAGCAGAACCGGGACAGGCGCCTACGAGCAGTACTTC.

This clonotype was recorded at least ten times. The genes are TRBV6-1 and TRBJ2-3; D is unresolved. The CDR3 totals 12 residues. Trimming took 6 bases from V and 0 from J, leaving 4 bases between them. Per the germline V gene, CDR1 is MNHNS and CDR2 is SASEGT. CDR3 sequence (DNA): TGTGCCAGCAGCCCGAGCACAGATACGCAGTATTTT. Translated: CASSPSTDTQYF.

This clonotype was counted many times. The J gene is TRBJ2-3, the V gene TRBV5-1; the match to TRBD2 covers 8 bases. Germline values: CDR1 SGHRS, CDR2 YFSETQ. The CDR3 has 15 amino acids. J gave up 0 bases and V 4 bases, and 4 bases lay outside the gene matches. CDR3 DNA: TGCGCCAGCAGCCTGGCGGGGGGTAGCACAGATACGCAGTATTTT. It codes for CASSLAGGSTDTQYF.